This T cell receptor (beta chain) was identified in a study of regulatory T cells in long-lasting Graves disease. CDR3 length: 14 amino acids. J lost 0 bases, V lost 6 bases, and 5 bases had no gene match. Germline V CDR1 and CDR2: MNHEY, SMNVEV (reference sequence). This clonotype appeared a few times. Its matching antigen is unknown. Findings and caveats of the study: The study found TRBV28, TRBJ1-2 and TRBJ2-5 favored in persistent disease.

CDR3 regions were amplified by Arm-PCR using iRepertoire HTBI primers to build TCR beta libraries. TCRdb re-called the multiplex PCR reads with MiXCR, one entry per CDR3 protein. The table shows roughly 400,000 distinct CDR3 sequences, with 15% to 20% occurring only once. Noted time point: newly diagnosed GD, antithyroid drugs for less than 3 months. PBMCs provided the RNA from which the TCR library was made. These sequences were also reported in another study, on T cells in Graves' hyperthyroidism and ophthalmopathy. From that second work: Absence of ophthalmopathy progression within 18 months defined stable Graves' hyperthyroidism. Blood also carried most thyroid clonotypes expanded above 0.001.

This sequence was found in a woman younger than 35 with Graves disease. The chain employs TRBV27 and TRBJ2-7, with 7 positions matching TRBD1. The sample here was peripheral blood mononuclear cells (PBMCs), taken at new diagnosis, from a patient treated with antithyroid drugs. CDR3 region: CASRDTGDSYEQYF. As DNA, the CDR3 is TGTGCCAGCAGGGATACAGGGGACTCCTACGAGCAGTACTTC.